Listed here are 32 T cell receptor beta chains from one sample, sequenced in a study of OX40 agonist ivuxolimab in advanced cancers. Only in-frame clones appear in the TCRdb table, and some are missing; sequencing was by immunoSEQ multiplex PCR. This sample yields about 66,000 clones, of which 70% to 90% are seen a single time; around 3.7% belongs to the top ten. The input for sequencing was CD4+ or CD8+ T cells sorted from blood, taken in a trial of the OX40 agonist ivuxolimab. The receptors stem from an adult with an advanced solid tumor such as melanoma, head and neck, liver or kidney cancer.

This clone showed up just once. V usage is TRBV19 and J usage is TRBJ2-1; D is possibly TRBD1 (6 bases). The CDR3 has 15 residues. Per the germline V gene, CDR1 is LNHDA and CDR2 is SQIVND (reference sequence). V was clipped by 6 bases and J by 5 bases, with 17 bases between them. Here the CDR3 DNA reads TGTGCCAGTAGCAAAGAAAGACAGGTCCACAATGAGCAGTTCTTC. Residues: CASSKERQVHNEQFF.

The gene calls are TRBV7-9 and TRBJ2-7; D call uncertain. Germline CDR1 and CDR2: SEHNR and FQNEAQ (reference sequence). The CDR3 covers 17 residues. V gave up 5 bases and J gave up 2 bases, with 22 bases separating them. The CDR3 region has the DNA TGTGCCAGCAGCCCAAAGTGGACCAATCATCCCGCCTACGAGCAGTACTTC. Amino acid sequence: CASSPKWTNHPAYEQYF.

The V gene is TRBV4-1, the J gene TRBJ1-3, with D unclear. The CDR3 is 17 residues long. Germline values: CDR1 MGHRA, CDR2 YSYEKL. Trimming pared 0 bases from V and 8 bases from J, leaving 20 bases between. In DNA form, the CDR3 reads TGCGCCAGCAGCCAAGATAGGAGGACGGTCTTAGTGGACACCATATATTTT. Translated, it gives CASSQDRRTVLVDTIYF.

This clone was seen more than once but under ten times. The rearrangement uses TRBV11-2 and TRBJ1-1; TRBD1 is a possible D gene (6 bases). Trimming pared 2 bases from V and 8 bases from J, leaving 12 bases between. Germline-derived CDR1 and CDR2 are SGHAT and FQNNGV. The CDR3 sequence is 13 residues long. CDR3 loop: CASSLSLQGEAFF. For the CDR3, the DNA is TGTGCCAGCAGCTTAAGCCTACAGGGAGAAGCTTTCTTT.

The CDR3 bases are TGTGCCAGCAGTAGCCTAGGGGAGACCCAGTACTTC. Its protein product is CASSSLGETQYF. V is TRBV27 and J is TRBJ2-5, with D hard to call. The V gene lost 5 bases and the J gene lost 5 bases, with 9 bases spanning the gap. The length of the CDR3 is 12 residues. Germline CDR1 MNHEY, CDR2 SMNVEV (reference sequence).

The chain recombines TRBV30 with TRBJ1-1; D uncertain. CDR1 and CDR2 from the germline V gene are GTSNPN and SVGIG (reference sequence). V shed 0 bases and J shed 10 bases, with 15 bases lying between them. The CDR3 spans 13 residues. This chain's CDR3 is CAWSVLHRVSAFF. The CDR3 DNA reads TGTGCCTGGAGTGTACTCCATCGGGTGTCAGCTTTCTTT.

This chain uses TRBV7-9 with TRBJ1-1, with 7 bases identical to TRBD1. The CDR3 is 17 amino acids. Germline V gives CDR1 SEHNR, CDR2 FQNEAQ (reference sequence). Trimming took 1 base from V and 0 from J; bases not matched to a gene: 8. The CDR3 sequence is CASSLDRGRGLNTEAFF. In DNA form, the CDR3 reads TGTGCCAGCAGCTTAGACAGGGGAAGGGGGTTGAACACTGAAGCTTTCTTT.

The rearrangement links TRBV19 to TRBJ1-5; D remains ambiguous. Deletions cut 2 bases from V and 1 base from J, with 9 bases between. Looked up from germline, CDR1 is LNHDA and CDR2 is SQIVND (reference sequence). The CDR3 totals 15 residues. For the CDR3, the DNA is TGTGCCAGTAGTATACCCGGATCAAGCAATCAGCCCCAGCATTTT. Its translation is CASSIPGSSNQPQHF.

The rearrangement joins TRBV6-5 to TRBJ2-2, with 9 bases lining up with TRBD1. The CDR3 runs to 15 residues. Germline CDR1 and CDR2: MNHEY and SVGAGI. V was clipped by 6 bases and J by 5 bases; unmatched bases: 7. CDR3 sequence reads: CASRPGTGKTGELFF. The CDR3 DNA reads TGTGCCAGCAGACCCGGGACAGGGAAAACCGGGGAGCTGTTTTTT.

V usage is TRBV18 and J usage is TRBJ1-5; no reliable D call. The germline CDR1 and CDR2 sequences are KGHSH and LQKENI. The CDR3 runs 13 residues. V lost 2 bases and J 5 bases, leaving 7 bases between the germline ends. Here the CDR3 DNA reads TGTGCCAGCTCACCAGAGCTAGATCAGCCCCAGCATTTT. It is translated as CASSPELDQPQHF.

The count of this clone is one. CDR3 in DNA: TGTGCCAGCAGCCCCCAGGGGGAGGGTGAGCAGTACTTC. As protein: CASSPQGEGEQYF. The V and J genes are TRBV7-2 and TRBJ2-7; perhaps D is TRBD1 or TRBD2 (7 bases each). Germline CDR1 reads SGHTA; CDR2 reads FQGNSA. The V and J ends lost 5 bases and 7 bases respectively, with 15 bases between them. The CDR3 length is 13 residues.

The chain carries TRBV15 and TRBJ2-3; D is uncertain. From germline, CDR1 is LNHNV and CDR2 YYDKDF (reference sequence). Trimming removed 0 bases at V and 4 bases at J, with 8 bases between. This CDR3 spans 14 amino acids. CDR3 sequence reads: CATSRDGRPDTQYF. DNA of the CDR3: TGTGCCACCAGCAGAGACGGTCGTCCAGATACGCAGTATTTT.

The rearrangement links TRBV30 to TRBJ1-5; weak D call: TRBD1 (6 bases). CDR1 and CDR2 from the germline V gene are GTSNPN and SVGIG (reference sequence). Trimming removed 2 bases from V and 6 bases from J, with 14 bases in between. CDR3 size: 14 residues. CDR3 loop: CAWSKGVLRQPQHF. In nucleotides, the CDR3 is TGTGCCTGGAGTAAGGGGGTTTTGCGTCAGCCCCAGCATTTT.

The V call is TRBV7-3, the J call TRBJ1-2; maybe TRBD1 (6 bases). The CDR3 contains 14 residues. V was shortened by 6 bases and J by 8 bases, with 19 bases between the two germline ends. Germline V lookup: CDR1 SGHTA, CDR2 FQGTGA. The CDR3 region has the DNA TGTGCCAGCAGATTCAGTTCCCTTGGGGGCGGCTACACCTTC. Translation gives CASRFSSLGGGYTF.

This chain uses TRBV19 with TRBJ2-7; a weak D match, TRBD1 (6 bases). V lost 4 bases, J lost 6 bases, and 10 bases lay in between. The CDR3 extends over 12 amino acids. Germline values: CDR1 LNHDA, CDR2 SQIVND (reference sequence). The CDR3 loop reads CASSTTGPEQYF. The CDR3 DNA reads TGTGCCAGTAGTACTACAGGGCCCGAGCAGTACTTC.

The rearrangement uses TRBV28 and TRBJ2-7; no clear D. V lost 6 bases to trimming and J lost 1 base, with 13 bases between them. The CDR3 is made up of 14 amino acids. Germline V CDR1 and CDR2: MDHEN, SYDVKM. This chain's CDR3 is CASRPGRNSYEQYF. As DNA, the CDR3 is TGTGCCAGCAGACCCGGCAGGAATTCCTACGAGCAGTACTTC.

V usage is TRBV19 and J usage is TRBJ2-6, with TRBD1 matching 7 bases. V lost 7 bases, J lost 4 bases, and 7 bases stayed unmatched. Germline values: CDR1 LNHDA, CDR2 SQIVND (reference sequence). The CDR3 sequence is 15 residues long. The CDR3 DNA reads as TGTGCCAGTACTCTCGACAGGGCCGGGGCCAACGTCCTGACTTTC. This sequence encodes CASTLDRAGANVLTF. The variable domain in full, with the rest retrieved from reference TRBV19 and TRBJ2-6, is DGGITQSPKYLFRKEGQNVTLSCEQNLNHDAMYWYRQDPGQGLRLIYYSQIVNDFQKGDIAEGYSVSREKKESFPLTVTSAQKNPTAFYLCASTLDRAGANVLTFGAGSRLTVL.

The gene calls are TRBV11-1 and TRBJ1-2; TRBD1 matches at 8 bases. Per germline, CDR1 SGHAT and CDR2 FQDESV (reference sequence). The CDR3 spans 15 residues. V gave up 3 bases and J gave up 4 bases; unmatched junction bases: 7. This chain's CDR3 is CASSFGTGGFYGYTF. CDR3 DNA: TGTGCCAGCAGCTTTGGGACAGGAGGATTCTATGGCTACACCTTC.

J is TRBJ1-4 and V is TRBV5-1; D unclear. The length of the CDR3 is 14 residues. CDR1 and CDR2 (germline): SGHRS, YFSETQ. The V gene lost 0 bases and the J gene lost 7 bases, with 10 bases spanning the gap. In DNA, the CDR3 is TGCGCCAGCAGCTTGGAAGGGTCCTCTGAAAAACTGTTTTTT. Protein: CASSLEGSSEKLFF.

V gene TRBV15 combines with J gene TRBJ2-7; 9 nucleotides line up with TRBD2. Trimming at V came to 0 bases and at J to 6 bases, leaving 6 bases not matched to a gene. CDR1 and CDR2 from the germline V gene are LNHNV and YYDKDF (reference sequence). The CDR3 spans 15 residues. CDR3 sequence reads: CATSREARGGSEQYF. The CDR3 DNA is TGTGCCACCAGCAGAGAGGCGCGGGGGGGCAGCGAGCAGTACTTC.

The V gene is TRBV9, the J gene TRBJ1-1, with TRBD1 matching over 7 bases. Germline CDR1 reads SGDLS; CDR2 reads YYNGEE. The CDR3 sequence is 13 residues long. With V trimmed by 4 bases and J by 7 bases, 7 bases remained unmatched. CDR3: CASSLGGRGEAFF. The CDR3 region has the DNA TGTGCCAGCAGCTTAGGGGGCAGAGGTGAAGCTTTCTTT.

The V call is TRBV6-5, the J call TRBJ1-6; D call uncertain. CDR1 is MNHEY, CDR2 SVGAGI, per germline. The V end was cut by 2 bases, the J end by 5 bases, with 7 bases between. The CDR3 is made up of 14 amino acids. The CDR3 reads CASSYPGDNSPLHF. CDR3 nucleotides: TGTGCCAGCAGTTACCCTGGCGATAATTCACCCCTCCACTTT.

This clone was detected only once. The genes are TRBV29-1 and TRBJ2-7, with D perhaps matching TRBD1 (6 bases). The germline CDR1 and CDR2 sequences are SQVTM and ANQGSEA. V lost 6 bases and J lost 3, with 15 bases in between. The CDR3 length is 13 residues. CDR3 in amino acids: CSVADSPNYEQYF. CDR3 nucleotides: TGCAGCGTCGCGGACAGTCCTAACTACGAGCAGTACTTC.

The chain combines TRBV19 with TRBJ1-1; TRBD1 matches at 7 bases. The germline gives CDR1 LNHDA, CDR2 SQIVND (reference sequence). CDR3 length: 15 residues. J lost 3 bases, V lost 8 bases, and 12 bases had no gene match. DNA for the CDR3: TGTGCCAGTTCCCCAGGGGGAAGTAGGGACACTGAAGCTTTCTTT. The encoded protein is CASSPGGSRDTEAFF.

This sequence joins TRBV7-2 and TRBJ2-2; tentative D call: TRBD1 (6 bases). V was cut by 5 bases and J by 0 bases, with 13 bases left in between. Germline CDR1 and CDR2: SGHTA and FQGNSA. This CDR3 is 16 amino acids long. Here the CDR3 reads CASSTRQVSNTGELFF. In nucleotides, the CDR3 is TGTGCCAGCAGCACCCGACAGGTATCGAACACCGGGGAGCTGTTTTTT. The complete variable domain, with remaining parts taken from reference TRBV7-2 and TRBJ2-2, reads GAGVSQSPSNKVTEKGKDVELRCDPISGHTALYWYRQSLGQGLEFLIYFQGNSAPDKSGLPSDRFSAERTGGSVSTLTIQRTQQEDSAVYLCASSTRQVSNTGELFFGEGSRLTVL.

This sequence joins TRBV30 and TRBJ2-3; perhaps TRBD2 as D (6 bases). CDR3 length: 12 residues. Trimming cost V 6 bases and J 2 bases, with 9 bases left between them. Germline assignment: CDR1 GTSNPN and CDR2 SVGIG (reference sequence). CDR3: CACPGLTDTQYF. As DNA, the CDR3 is TGTGCCTGTCCGGGACTCACAGATACGCAGTATTTT. Based on the CDR3 plus reference TRBV30 and TRBJ2-3, the full variable domain is SQTIHQWPATLVQPVGSPLSLECTVEGTSNPNLYWYRQAAGRGLQLLFYSVGIGQISSEVPQNLSASRPQDRQFILSSKKLLLSDSGFYLCACPGLTDTQYFGPGTRLTVL.

The chain recombines TRBV4-2 with TRBJ1-4; 10 bases line up with TRBD1. The CDR3 spans 17 residues. CDR1 is LGHNA, CDR2 YNFKEQ, per germline. V dropped 1 base and J dropped 8; count of bases not matched to a gene: 10. CDR3 loop: CASSQGSSGQGDEKLFF. As DNA, the CDR3 is TGTGCCAGCAGCCAAGGATCCAGTGGACAGGGGGACGAAAAACTGTTTTTT.

V usage is TRBV7-9 and J usage is TRBJ1-2; the D is unclear. This CDR3 is 13 amino acids long. V was pared by 2 bases and J by 2 bases, with 6 bases between. The V gene's germline CDR1 is SEHNR and CDR2 FQNEAQ (reference sequence). CDR3 sequence: CASSLLDNYGYTF. CDR3 in DNA: TGTGCCAGCAGCTTACTAGACAACTATGGCTACACCTTC.

This sequence joins TRBV5-6 and TRBJ1-6; TRBD1 matches 7 bases. Per germline, CDR1 SGHDT and CDR2 YYEEEE. This CDR3 contains 15 residues. V lost 4 bases to trimming and J lost 3 bases; unmatched junction nucleotides: 4. The CDR3: CASSDRVNYNSPLHF. CDR3 nucleotides: TGTGCCAGCAGCGACAGGGTAAACTATAATTCACCCCTCCACTTT. The full variable domain, completed using reference TRBV5-6 and TRBJ1-6, is DAGVTQSPTHLIKTRGQQVTLRCSPKSGHDTVSWYQQALGQGPQFIFQYYEEEERQRGNFPDRFSGHQFPNYSSELNVNALLLGDSALYLCASSDRVNYNSPLHFGNGTRLTVT.

This clone occurred once. The chain's CDR3 is CSVTGQGPYEQYF. CDR3 coding DNA: TGCAGCGTCACCGGACAGGGGCCCTACGAGCAGTACTTC. The chain couples TRBV29-1 to TRBJ2-7, with 9 bases lining up with TRBD1. Germline CDR1 reads SQVTM; CDR2 reads ANQGSEA. V lost 6 bases and J lost 2; bases outside the gene matches: 5. The CDR3 has 13 amino acids.

This clone appeared a single time. This rearrangement joins TRBV11-3 to TRBJ2-5; tentatively, D is TRBD1 or TRBD2 (5 bases each). The CDR3 has 15 amino acids. The V gene's germline CDR1 is SGHNT and CDR2 YENEEA. V shed 3 bases and J shed 2 bases, with 13 bases lying between them. This CDR3 reads CASSFTPGPQETQYF. CDR3 bases: TGTGCCAGCAGCTTCACTCCGGGGCCACAAGAGACCCAGTACTTC. The full variable domain, completed using reference TRBV11-3 and TRBJ2-5, is EAGVVQSPRYKIIEKKQPVAFWCNPISGHNTLYWYLQNLGQGPELLIRYENEEAVDDSQLPKDRFSAERLKGVDSTLKIQPAELGDSAVYLCASSFTPGPQETQYFGPGTRLLVL.

The V and J genes are TRBV6-1 and TRBJ2-2; D may be TRBD2 (5 bases). V lost 8 bases and J 13 bases, leaving 11 bases between the germline ends. The germline V gene encodes CDR1 MNHNS and CDR2 SASEGT. The CDR3 extends over 10 amino acids. CDR3 loop: CASGIEGLFF. As DNA, the CDR3 is TGTGCCAGCGGGATTGAGGGGCTGTTTTTT.